One sample yielded the 18 T cell receptor beta chains listed below, sequenced in a study of T-cell memory formation after mild COVID-19. TCRdb recomputed calls from the 5' RACE reads with MiXCR, one row per CDR3 protein. In the table there are about 170,000 distinct CDR3 sequences, 10% to 15% of which are singletons. Sequencing was carried out using PBMCs or a T cell subset sorted from them (not recorded which). These receptors all come from a man younger than 35 who had mild COVID-19 (a few samples of this study predate the infection). Cell type and time point are not known.

The CDR3 DNA is TGTGCCAGCAGCTTGGGCGGGGGGGCTGTCGAGACCCAGTACTTC. Amino acids: CASSLGGGAVETQYF. The chain joins TRBV5-4 to TRBJ2-5; TRBD2 matches 9 bases. The CDR3 consists of 15 residues. The junction had 5 bases not matched to a gene; V was cut back by 0 bases and J by 5 bases. The germline V gene has CDR1 SGHNT and CDR2 YYREEE (reference sequence).

Many counts were recorded for this clonotype. The rearrangement links TRBV12-3 or TRBV12-4 to TRBJ2-1; 7 positions match TRBD1. The CDR3 runs to 13 residues. Trimming took 3 bases from V and 6 from J; bases not matched to a gene: 2. The CDR3 nucleotides are TGTGCCAGCAGTTTGGGACAGCTCAATGAGCAGTTCTTC. It specifies CASSLGQLNEQFF.

This clonotype showed up just a few times. V is TRBV7-9 and J is TRBJ1-4; D unresolved. V was cut by 1 base and J by 3 bases, with 6 bases left in between. CDR3 size: 14 residues. CDR1 and CDR2 (germline): SEHNR, FQNEAQ (reference sequence). The CDR3 nucleotides are TGTGCCAGCAGCTTAGGAGGCGCTAATGAAAAACTGTTTTTT. It codes for CASSLGGANEKLFF.

The chain joins TRBV18 to TRBJ2-7; 7 bases are a match to TRBD1. The CDR3 is 14 residues long. V trimming: 3 bases; J trimming: 3 bases; junction bases outside the gene matches: 5. CDR1 and CDR2 from the germline V gene are KGHSH and LQKENI. The CDR3 coding sequence is TGTGCCAGCTCACCGAACAGGGACAGCTACGAGCAGTACTTC. Translation: CASSPNRDSYEQYF.

V gene TRBV5-1 combines with J gene TRBJ1-5; the match to TRBD1 covers 7 bases. This CDR3 has 14 residues. Per the germline V gene, CDR1 is SGHRS and CDR2 is YFSETQ. Trimming at V came to 2 bases and at J to 8 bases, leaving 7 bases not matched to a gene. CDR3 in DNA: TGCGCCAGCAGCTTCAACAGGGGTGGGGAGCCCCAGCATTTT. It encodes CASSFNRGGEPQHF.

This clonotype was found a few times. The chain has TRBV6-5 and TRBJ1-2; D gene uncertain. Trimming shortened V by 5 bases and J by 7 bases, and 11 bases separated the two germline ends. From germline, CDR1 is MNHEY and CDR2 SVGAGI. The CDR3 sequence is 12 residues long. CDR3 sequence (DNA): TGTGCCAGCAGTCCAGATACGGGTGGCTACACCTTC. Protein sequence: CASSPDTGGYTF.

This clonotype came up a few times. V usage is TRBV12-3 or TRBV12-4 and J usage is TRBJ1-5, with 8 bases that match TRBD1. With V trimmed by 6 bases and J by 3 bases, 7 bases remained unmatched. The CDR3 has 15 amino acids. CDR3 sequence reads: CASSRDRNYNQPQHF. The CDR3, as DNA: TGTGCCAGCAGCAGGGACAGGAATTACAATCAGCCCCAGCATTTT.

The V gene is TRBV4-1, the J gene TRBJ2-4; D not resolved. CDR1 MGHRA and CDR2 YSYEKL come from the germline V gene. CDR3 length equals 14 residues. Trimming took off 8 bases at V and 3 bases at J, with 14 bases between the two ends. CDR3 region: CASSIGMGKNIQYF. The CDR3 DNA follows: TGCGCCAGCTCTATTGGTATGGGCAAAAACATTCAGTACTTC.

V is TRBV30 and J is TRBJ2-1; D tentatively fits TRBD1 or TRBD2 (5 bases each). There are 11 residues in the CDR3. Between the trimmed V and J ends, which lost 2 bases and 9 bases, there was a span of 8 bases. CDR1 is GTSNPN, CDR2 SVGIG, per germline (reference sequence). The CDR3 DNA sequence: TGTGCCTGGAGTATGGGGGTTGAGCAGTTCTTC. Protein: CAWSMGVEQFF.

V is TRBV7-3 and J is TRBJ2-7, with TRBD2 as a possible D gene (6 bases). The CDR3 runs 13 residues. V was shortened by 2 bases and J by 7 bases, with 12 bases between the two germline ends. Looked up from germline, CDR1 is SGHTA and CDR2 is FQGTGA. The CDR3 protein is CASSLRRGGEQYF. The CDR3 DNA reads TGTGCCAGCAGCTTACGGAGGGGTGGGGAGCAGTACTTC.

The table lists this clonotype with a few counts. The rearrangement uses TRBV12-3 or TRBV12-4 and TRBJ1-2, with a possible D match to TRBD1 (5 bases). V lost 6 bases and J lost 6, with 20 bases in between. CDR3 length: 15 amino acids. The CDR3 DNA is TGTGCCAGCAGCCCCCCCACGCGCTCGGGGGATGGCTACACCTTC. This translates into CASSPPTRSGDGYTF.

This clonotype came up many times. This chain links TRBV7-2 with TRBJ2-2, with TRBD2 matching over 7 bases. Trimming at V came to 2 bases and at J to 0 bases, leaving 6 bases not matched to a gene. Germline V gives CDR1 SGHTA, CDR2 FQGNSA. This CDR3 region has 17 residues. In nucleotides, the CDR3 is TGTGCCAGCAGCTTATGGGCGGGGGTTCCGAACACCGGGGAGCTGTTTTTT. Its translation: CASSLWAGVPNTGELFF.

This clonotype was counted only a few times. The chain has TRBV5-1 and TRBJ1-6, with unresolved D. This CDR3 has 13 residues. Looked up from germline, CDR1 is SGHRS and CDR2 is YFSETQ. The ends were cut back, 4 bases at V and 10 bases at J, with 12 bases in the middle. CDR3 nucleotides: TGCGCCAGCAGCCCGGACCCGCACTCACCCCTCCACTTT. It is translated as CASSPDPHSPLHF.

There are a few counts of this clonotype. The chain has TRBV29-1 and TRBJ2-3; no clear D. This CDR3 has 14 residues. The V end lost 5 bases, the J end lost 6 bases, and 18 bases lay between the germline ends. Germline CDR1 reads SQVTM; CDR2 reads ANQGSEA. CDR3 sequence: CSVLGNPPLDTQYF. CDR3 nucleotide sequence: TGCAGCGTTCTTGGGAATCCTCCTTTGGATACGCAGTATTTT.

The sample holds many counts of this clonotype. V is TRBV4-3 and J is TRBJ2-2; possibly TRBD2 for D (5 bases). Germline CDR1 is LGHNA and CDR2 is YSLEER. The V end was cut by 6 bases, the J end by 3 bases, with 5 bases between. The CDR3 has 12 amino acids. CDR3 coding DNA: TGCGCCAGCAGGGACTACACCGGGGAGCTGTTTTTT. Protein product: CASRDYTGELFF.

This clonotype appeared a few times. The V and J genes are TRBV3-1 and TRBJ2-3; D is ambiguous. V dropped 4 bases and J dropped 0 bases, with 14 bases sitting between them. The CDR3 length is 16 residues. CDR1 is LGHDT, CDR2 YNNKEL, per germline (reference sequence). The CDR3 sequence is CASSPTWTVSTDTQYF. CDR3 in DNA: TGTGCCAGCAGCCCTACCTGGACGGTGAGCACAGATACGCAGTATTTT.

This clonotype was counted between two and nine times. This sequence joins TRBV7-2 and TRBJ2-5; D remains ambiguous. Germline loops: CDR1 SGHTA, CDR2 FQGNSA. Trimming left V 2 bases short and J 0 bases short, with 7 bases between. CDR3 length: 14 amino acids. The CDR3 sequence: CASSLNPYQETQYF. The CDR3 nucleotides read TGTGCCAGCAGCTTAAATCCGTACCAAGAGACCCAGTACTTC.

A few counts support this clonotype. V gene TRBV6-6 combines with J gene TRBJ1-3; D is ambiguous. V was clipped by 8 bases and J by 3 bases, with 5 bases between them. The germline V gene encodes CDR1 MNHNY and CDR2 SVGAGI (reference sequence). This CDR3 is built from 11 residues. This CDR3 is CASGLGNTIYF. For the CDR3, the DNA is TGTGCCAGCGGGCTTGGAAACACCATATATTTT.